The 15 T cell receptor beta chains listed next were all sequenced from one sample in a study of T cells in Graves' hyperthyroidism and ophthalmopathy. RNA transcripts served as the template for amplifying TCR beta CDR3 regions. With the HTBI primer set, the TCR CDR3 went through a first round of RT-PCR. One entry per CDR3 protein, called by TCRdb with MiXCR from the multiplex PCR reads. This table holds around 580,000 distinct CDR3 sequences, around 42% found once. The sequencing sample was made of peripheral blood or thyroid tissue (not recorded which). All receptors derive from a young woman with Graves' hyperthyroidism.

This chain's CDR3 is CSAGQGSTDTQYF. The CDR3 DNA sequence: TGCAGTGCTGGACAGGGGAGCACAGATACGCAGTATTTT. J is TRBJ1-5 and V is TRBV20-1, with 9 bases identical to TRBD1. The tail of the sequence fits TRBJ2-3 better, so the J call may be wrong. The CDR3 contains 13 residues. CDR1 DFQATT and CDR2 SNEGSKA come from the germline V gene (reference sequence).

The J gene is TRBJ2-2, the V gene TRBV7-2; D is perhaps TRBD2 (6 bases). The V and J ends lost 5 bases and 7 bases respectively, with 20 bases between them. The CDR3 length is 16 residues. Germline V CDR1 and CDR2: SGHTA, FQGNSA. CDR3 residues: CASSQEVGGPSGELFF. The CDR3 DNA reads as TGTGCCAGCAGCCAAGAAGTGGGGGGTCCTAGCGGGGAGCTGTTTTTT. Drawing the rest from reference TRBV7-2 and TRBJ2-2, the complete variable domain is GAGVSQSPSNKVTEKGKDVELRCDPISGHTALYWYRQSLGQGLEFLIYFQGNSAPDKSGLPSDRFSAERTGGSVSTLTIQRTQQEDSAVYLCASSQEVGGPSGELFFGEGSRLTVL.

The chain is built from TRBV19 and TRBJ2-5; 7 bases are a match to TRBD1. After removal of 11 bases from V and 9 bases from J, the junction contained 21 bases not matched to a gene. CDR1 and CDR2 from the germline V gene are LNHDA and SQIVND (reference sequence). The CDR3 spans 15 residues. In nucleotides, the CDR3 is TGTGCCGCCTCCTCGACAGGGTCCTTCAATCAGCCCCAGTACTTC. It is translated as CAASSTGSFNQPQYF.

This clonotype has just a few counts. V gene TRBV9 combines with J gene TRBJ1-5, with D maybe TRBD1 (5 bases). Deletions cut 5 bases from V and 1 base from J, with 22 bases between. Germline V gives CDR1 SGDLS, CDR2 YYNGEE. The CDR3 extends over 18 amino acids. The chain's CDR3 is CASSSLSRTGLSNQPQHF. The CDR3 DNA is TGTGCCAGCAGTTCACTCTCGCGTACAGGATTAAGCAATCAGCCCCAGCATTTT.

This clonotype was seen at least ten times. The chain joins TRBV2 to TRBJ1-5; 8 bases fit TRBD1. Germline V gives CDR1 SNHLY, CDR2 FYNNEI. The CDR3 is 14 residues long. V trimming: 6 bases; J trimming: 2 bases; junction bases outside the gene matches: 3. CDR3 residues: CASRDRVRNQPQHF. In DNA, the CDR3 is TGTGCCAGCAGGGACAGGGTCCGCAATCAGCCCCAGCATTTT.

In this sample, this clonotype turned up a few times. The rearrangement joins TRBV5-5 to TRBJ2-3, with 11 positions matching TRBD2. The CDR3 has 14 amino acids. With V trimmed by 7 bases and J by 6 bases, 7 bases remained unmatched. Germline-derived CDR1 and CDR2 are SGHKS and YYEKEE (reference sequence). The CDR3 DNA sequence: TGTGCCAGCGGGTCGACTAGCGGGATGGATACGCAGTATTTT. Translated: CASGSTSGMDTQYF.

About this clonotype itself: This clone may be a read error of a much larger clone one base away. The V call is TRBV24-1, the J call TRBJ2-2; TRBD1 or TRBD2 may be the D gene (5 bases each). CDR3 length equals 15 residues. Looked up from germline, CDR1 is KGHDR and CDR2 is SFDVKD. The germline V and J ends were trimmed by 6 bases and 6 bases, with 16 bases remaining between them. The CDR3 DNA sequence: TGTGCCACCAGTTCCCGGGACCCAAACGCCGGGGAGCTGTTTTTT. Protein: CATSSRDPNAGELFF.

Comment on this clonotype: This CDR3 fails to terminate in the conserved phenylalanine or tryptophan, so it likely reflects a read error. The CDR3 sequence is CSTTRSHQPQHS. For the CDR3, the DNA is TGCAGTACTACACGTAGCCATCAGCCCCAGCATTCT. The rearrangement uses TRBV20-1 and TRBJ1-5, with D unresolved. This CDR3 is 12 amino acids long. Germline lookup yields CDR1 DFQATT and CDR2 SNEGSKA (reference sequence).

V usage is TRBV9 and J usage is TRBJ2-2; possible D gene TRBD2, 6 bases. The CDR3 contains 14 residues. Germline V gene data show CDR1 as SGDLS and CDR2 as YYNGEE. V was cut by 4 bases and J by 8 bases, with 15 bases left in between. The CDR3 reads CASSPQGGAGELFF. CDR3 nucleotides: TGTGCCAGCAGCCCACAAGGAGGGGCAGGGGAGCTGTTTTTT.

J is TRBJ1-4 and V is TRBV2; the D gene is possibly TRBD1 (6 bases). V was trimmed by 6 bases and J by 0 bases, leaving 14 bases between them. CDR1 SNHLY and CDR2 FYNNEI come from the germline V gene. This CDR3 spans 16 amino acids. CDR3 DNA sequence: TGTGCCAGCAGGGGGAGGGGGGTTGCAACTAATGAAAAACTGTTTTTT. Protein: CASRGRGVATNEKLFF.

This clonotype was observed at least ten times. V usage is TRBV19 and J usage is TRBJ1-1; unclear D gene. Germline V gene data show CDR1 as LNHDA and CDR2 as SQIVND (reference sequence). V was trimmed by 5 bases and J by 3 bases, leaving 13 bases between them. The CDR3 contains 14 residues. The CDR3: CASSDGRGYTEAFF. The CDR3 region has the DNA TGTGCCAGTAGTGACGGACGGGGATACACTGAAGCTTTCTTT.

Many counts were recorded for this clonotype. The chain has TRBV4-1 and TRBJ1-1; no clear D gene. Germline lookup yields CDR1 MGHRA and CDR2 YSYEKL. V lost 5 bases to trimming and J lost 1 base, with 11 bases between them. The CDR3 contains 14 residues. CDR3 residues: CASSENGRNTEAFF. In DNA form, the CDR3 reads TGCGCCAGCAGCGAAAATGGCAGGAACACTGAAGCTTTCTTT.

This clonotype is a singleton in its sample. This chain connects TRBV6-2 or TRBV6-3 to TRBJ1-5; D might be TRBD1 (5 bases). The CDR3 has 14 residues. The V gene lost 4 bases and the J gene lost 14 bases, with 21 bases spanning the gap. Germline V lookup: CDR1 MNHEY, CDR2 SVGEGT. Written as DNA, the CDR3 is TGTGCCAGCAGTTTGCCTAGCGGCATCTCGGGGGAGCATTTT. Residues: CASSLPSGISGEHF.

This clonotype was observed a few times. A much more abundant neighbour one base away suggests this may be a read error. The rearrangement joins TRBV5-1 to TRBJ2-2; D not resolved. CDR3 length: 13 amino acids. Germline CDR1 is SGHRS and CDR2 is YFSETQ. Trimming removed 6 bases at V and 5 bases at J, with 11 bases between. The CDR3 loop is CASKPTDTGELFF. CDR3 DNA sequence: TGCGCCAGCAAGCCGACTGATACCGGGGAGCTGTTTTTT.

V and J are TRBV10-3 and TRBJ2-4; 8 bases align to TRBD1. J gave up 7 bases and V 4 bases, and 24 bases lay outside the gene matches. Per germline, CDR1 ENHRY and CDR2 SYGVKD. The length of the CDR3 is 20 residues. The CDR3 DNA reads TGTGCCATCAGTGGCACAAACCTTTCCACCGGACAGGGTGATTGGAACATTCAGTACTTC. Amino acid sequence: CAISGTNLSTGQGDWNIQYF.